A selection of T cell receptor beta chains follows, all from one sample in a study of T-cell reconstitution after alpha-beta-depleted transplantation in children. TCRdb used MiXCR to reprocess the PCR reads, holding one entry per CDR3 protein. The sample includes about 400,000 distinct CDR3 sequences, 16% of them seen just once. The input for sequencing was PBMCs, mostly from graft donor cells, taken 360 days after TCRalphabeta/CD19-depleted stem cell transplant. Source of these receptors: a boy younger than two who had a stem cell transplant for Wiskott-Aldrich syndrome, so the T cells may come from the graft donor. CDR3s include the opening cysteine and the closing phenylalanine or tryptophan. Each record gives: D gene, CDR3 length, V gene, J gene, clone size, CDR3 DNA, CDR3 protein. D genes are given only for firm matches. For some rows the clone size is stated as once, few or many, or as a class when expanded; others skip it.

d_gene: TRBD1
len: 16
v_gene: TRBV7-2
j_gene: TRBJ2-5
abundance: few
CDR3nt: TGTGCCAGCAGCTTAGAGGGTTACAGGGGCCAAGAGACCCAGTACTTC
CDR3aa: CASSLEGYRGQETQYF

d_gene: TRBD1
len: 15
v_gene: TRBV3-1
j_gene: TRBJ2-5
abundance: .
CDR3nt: TGTGCCAGCAGCCTTGGACAGGGACAAAGAGAGACCCAGTACTTC
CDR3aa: CASSLGQGQRETQYF

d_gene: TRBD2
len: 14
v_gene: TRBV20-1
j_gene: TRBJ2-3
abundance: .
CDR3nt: TGCAGTGCTAGACTAGCGGGAGTGGGAGATACGCAGTATTTT
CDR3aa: CSARLAGVGDTQYF

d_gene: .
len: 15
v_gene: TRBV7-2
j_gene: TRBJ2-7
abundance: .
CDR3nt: TGTGCCAGCAACCCACGGGACCTCAGCTCCTACGAGCAGTACTTC
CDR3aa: CASNPRDLSSYEQYF

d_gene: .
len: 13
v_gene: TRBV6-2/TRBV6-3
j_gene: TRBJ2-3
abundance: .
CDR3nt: TGTGCCAGCAACTACAGGTTCACAGATACGCAGTATTTT
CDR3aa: CASNYRFTDTQYF

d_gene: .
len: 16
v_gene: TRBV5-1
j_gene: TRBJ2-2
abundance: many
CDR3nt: TGCGCCAGCAGCTTGGCGTCCGCTCTGAACACCGGGGAGCTGTTTTTT
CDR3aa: CASSLASALNTGELFF

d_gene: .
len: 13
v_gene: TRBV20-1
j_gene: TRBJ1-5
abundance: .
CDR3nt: TGCAGTGCTAGGAGGGACATAAATCAGCCCCAGCATTTT
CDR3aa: CSARRDINQPQHF

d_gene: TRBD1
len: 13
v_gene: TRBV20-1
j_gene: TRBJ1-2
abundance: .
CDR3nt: TGCAGTGCTAGAGATCGGACAGGGTTCGGCTACACCTTC
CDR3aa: CSARDRTGFGYTF

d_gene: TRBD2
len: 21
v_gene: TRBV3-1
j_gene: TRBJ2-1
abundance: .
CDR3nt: TGTGCCAGCAGCCCAAGGAACCCGGGACTAGCGGGGCCGAGCTCCTACAATGAGCAGTTCTTC
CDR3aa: CASSPRNPGLAGPSSYNEQFF

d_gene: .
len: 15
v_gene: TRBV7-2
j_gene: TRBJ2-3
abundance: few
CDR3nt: TGTGCCAGCAGCTTAGGGTCCCAGTACGCAGATACGCAGTATTTT
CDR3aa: CASSLGSQYADTQYF

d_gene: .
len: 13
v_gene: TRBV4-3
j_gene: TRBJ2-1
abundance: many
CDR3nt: TGCGCCAGCAGCCATGTCGGGGCACAGGAGCAGTTCTTC
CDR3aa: CASSHVGAQEQFF

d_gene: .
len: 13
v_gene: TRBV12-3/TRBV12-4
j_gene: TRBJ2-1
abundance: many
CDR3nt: TGTGCCAGCAGTGTCGACAGCTACAATGAGCAGTTCTTC
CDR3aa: CASSVDSYNEQFF

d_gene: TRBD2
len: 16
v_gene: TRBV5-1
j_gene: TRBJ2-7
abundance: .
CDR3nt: TGCGCCAGCAGTTGGGGCCTAGCGGGGGTCTCCTACGAGCAGTACTTC
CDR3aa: CASSWGLAGVSYEQYF

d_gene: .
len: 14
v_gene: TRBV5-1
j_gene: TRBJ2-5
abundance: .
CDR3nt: TGCGCCAGCAGCTTGGGGTCAGGGGTAGAGACCCAGTACTTC
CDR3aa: CASSLGSGVETQYF

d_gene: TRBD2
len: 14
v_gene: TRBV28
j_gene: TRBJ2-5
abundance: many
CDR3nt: TGTGCCAGCAGTAGCGCGGGGGGGCAAGAGACCCAGTACTTC
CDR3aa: CASSSAGGQETQYF

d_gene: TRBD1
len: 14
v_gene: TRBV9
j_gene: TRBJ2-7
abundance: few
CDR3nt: TGTGCCAGCAGCTTTAGGGACAGGGGCAACGAGCAGTACTTC
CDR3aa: CASSFRDRGNEQYF

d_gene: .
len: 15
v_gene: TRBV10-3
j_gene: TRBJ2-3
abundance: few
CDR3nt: TGTGCCATCAGTGCTGGGGGGAAGGGCACAGATACGCAGTATTTT
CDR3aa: CAISAGGKGTDTQYF

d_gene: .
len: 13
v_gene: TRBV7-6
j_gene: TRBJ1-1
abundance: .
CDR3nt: TGTGCCAGCAGCTCAATTGATAGCACTGAAGCTTTCTTT
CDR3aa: CASSSIDSTEAFF

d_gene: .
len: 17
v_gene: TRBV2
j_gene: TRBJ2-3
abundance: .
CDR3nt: TGTGCCAGCAGTGTTCGTGCAGGCGACCGACGCACAGATACGCAGTATTTT
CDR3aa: CASSVRAGDRRTDTQYF

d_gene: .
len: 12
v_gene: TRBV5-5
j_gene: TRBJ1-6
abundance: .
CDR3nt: TGTGCCAGCAGCTTGTGGAATTCACCCCTCCACTTT
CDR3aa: CASSLWNSPLHF

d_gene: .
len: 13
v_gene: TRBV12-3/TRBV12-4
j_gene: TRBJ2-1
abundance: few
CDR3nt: TGTGCCAGCAGTTTAAGTGGGGCCGGGGAGCAGTTCTTC
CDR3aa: CASSLSGAGEQFF

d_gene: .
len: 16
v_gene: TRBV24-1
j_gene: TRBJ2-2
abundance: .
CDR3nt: TGTGCCACCAGTGATTCCTCGACAGGAGGCACCGGGGAGCTGTTTTTT
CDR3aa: CATSDSSTGGTGELFF

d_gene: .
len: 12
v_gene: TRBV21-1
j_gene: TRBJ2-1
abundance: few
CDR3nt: TGTGCCAGCGAAGGGAGGGGTAATGAGCAGTTCTTC
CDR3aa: CASEGRGNEQFF

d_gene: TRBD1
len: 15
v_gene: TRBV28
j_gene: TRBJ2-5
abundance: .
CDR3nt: TGTGCCAGCAGTTTCTGGGGGACAGGGGAAGAGACCCAGTACTTC
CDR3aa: CASSFWGTGEETQYF

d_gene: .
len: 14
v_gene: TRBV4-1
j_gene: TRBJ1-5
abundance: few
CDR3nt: TGCGCCAGCAGCGCTAGAATCGGAAATCAGCCCCAGCATTTT
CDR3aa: CASSARIGNQPQHF

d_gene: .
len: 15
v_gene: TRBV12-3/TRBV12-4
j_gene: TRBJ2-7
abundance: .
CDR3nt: TGTGCCAGCAGTTTAGAAGGTACTTCCCGTGGCGAGCAGTACTTC
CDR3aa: CASSLEGTSRGEQYF